The source of this T cell receptor (beta chain) is a study of blood T cell repertoires in COVID-19. Study-level information: Both acute and convalescent COVID-19 samples were obtained from the United States, Italy and Spain. Sample material is recorded as cDNA or gDNA derived from T cells, B-cell-depleted T cells, or PBMCs.

Methods used by the authors: Amplification of reference gene primers was used by the study to estimate nucleated cell counts. Produced via immunoSEQ multiplex PCR; TCRdb's table is partial and in-frame only. V and J calls and clone size are copied from that table; D and trimming were computed from the DNA. The sample holds 57,000 or so clones, about 88% seen once. Germline-derived CDR1 and CDR2 are MDHEN and SYDVKM. The germline V and J ends were trimmed by 8 bases and 12 bases, with 20 bases remaining between them. CDR3 length: 13 residues. Sequenced input: peripheral blood. The chain combines TRBV28 with TRBJ2-1, with D possibly matching TRBD2 (5 bases). This TCR was recovered from a man aged 65 to 79 with active COVID-19. CDR3 residues: CASCGEAVGLQFF. CDR3 in DNA: TGTGCCAGCTGTGGTGAAGCGGTGGGGTTGCAGTTCTTC. The entire variable domain, with the rest obtained from reference TRBV28 and TRBJ2-1, is as follows: DVKVTQSSRYLVKRTGEKVFLECVQDMDHENMFWYRQDPGLGLRLIYFSYDVKMKEKGDIPEGYSVSREKKERFSLILESASTNQTSMYLCASCGEAVGLQFFGPGTRLTVL.